This T cell receptor (beta chain) derives from a study of T cells in Graves' hyperthyroidism and ophthalmopathy. Ten or more counts support this clonotype. Reasons for excluding patients were uncontrolled infection, other autoimmune disease, pregnancy or lactation. V dropped 6 bases and J dropped 0; count of bases not matched to a gene: 5. Per the germline V gene, CDR1 is ENHRY and CDR2 is SYGVKD. CDR3 length: 15 residues. RNA transcripts provided the source from which TCR beta CDR3 regions were amplified. First-round RT-PCR targeting the TCR CDR3 was performed with the HTBI primer set. TCRdb re-called the multiplex PCR reads through MiXCR, storing one row per CDR3 protein. The sample lists approximately 700,000 distinct CDR3 sequences, 45% occurring once.

The sequenced material came from peripheral blood or thyroid tissue (not recorded which). V usage is TRBV10-3 and J usage is TRBJ1-1, with 9 bases that match TRBD1. The receptor was derived from an adult man with Graves' disease, either hyperthyroidism or ophthalmopathy (not recorded which). The CDR3 DNA sequence: TGTGCCATCAGCCCATGGGACAGGGTGAACACTGAAGCTTTCTTT. It codes for CAISPWDRVNTEAFF.